This TCR beta chain was obtained from a study of cytomegalovirus exposure and HLA in healthy donors. In this sample, this clone turned up once. Vbeta (60) and Jbeta (13) primers were used in the PCR. Clones were read by immunoSEQ multiplex PCR, and TCRdb kept only the in-frame ones, dropping some. The sample records a few hundred thousand clones, about 80% being singletons. The source is a girl aged 10 to 17 in good health and CMV-seronegative. The sample was PBMCs.

The CDR3 coding sequence is TGTGCCAGCAGTTTAAGGGTGACAGGGAACTATGGCTACACCTTC. Amino acids: CASSLRVTGNYGYTF. V is TRBV28 and J is TRBJ1-2; 7 bases line up with TRBD1. The V gene end was trimmed by 2 bases and the J gene end by 2 bases; junction bases not matched to a gene: 5. CDR1 MDHEN and CDR2 SYDVKM come from the germline V gene. The CDR3 consists of 15 residues.